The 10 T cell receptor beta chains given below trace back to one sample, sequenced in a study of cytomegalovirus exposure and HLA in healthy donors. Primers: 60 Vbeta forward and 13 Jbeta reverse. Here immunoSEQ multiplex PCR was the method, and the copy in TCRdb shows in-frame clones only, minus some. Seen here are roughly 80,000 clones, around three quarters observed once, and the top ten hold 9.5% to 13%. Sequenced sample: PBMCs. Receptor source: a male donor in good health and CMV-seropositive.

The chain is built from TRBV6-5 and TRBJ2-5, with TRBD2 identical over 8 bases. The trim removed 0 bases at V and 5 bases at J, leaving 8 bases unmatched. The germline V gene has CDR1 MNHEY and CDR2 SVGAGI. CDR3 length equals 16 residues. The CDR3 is CASSYSGSGRWETQYF. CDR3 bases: TGTGCCAGCAGTTACTCGGGGAGCGGGAGATGGGAGACCCAGTACTTC.

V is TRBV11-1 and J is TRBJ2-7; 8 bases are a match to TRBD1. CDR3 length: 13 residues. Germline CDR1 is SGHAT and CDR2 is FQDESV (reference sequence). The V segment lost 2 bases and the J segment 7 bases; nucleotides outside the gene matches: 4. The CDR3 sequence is CASSLQGAYEQYF. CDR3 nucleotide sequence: TGTGCCAGCAGCTTACAGGGGGCGTATGAGCAGTACTTC.

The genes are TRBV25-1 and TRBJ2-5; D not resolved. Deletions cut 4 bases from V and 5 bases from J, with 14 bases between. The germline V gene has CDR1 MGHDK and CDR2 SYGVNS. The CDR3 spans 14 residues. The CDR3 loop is CASSVQSSRETQYF. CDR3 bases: TGTGCCAGCAGTGTACAGAGCAGTAGGGAGACCCAGTACTTC.

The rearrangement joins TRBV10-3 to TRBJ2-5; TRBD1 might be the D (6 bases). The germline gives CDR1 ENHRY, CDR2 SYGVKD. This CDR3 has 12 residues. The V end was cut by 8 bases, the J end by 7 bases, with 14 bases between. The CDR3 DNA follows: TGTGCCATCGGGGGCGTCGAACGGACCCAGTACTTC. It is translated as CAIGGVERTQYF.

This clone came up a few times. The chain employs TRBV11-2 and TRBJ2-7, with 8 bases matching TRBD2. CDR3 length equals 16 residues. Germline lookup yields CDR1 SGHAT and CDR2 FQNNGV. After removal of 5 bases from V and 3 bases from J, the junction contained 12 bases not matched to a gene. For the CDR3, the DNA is TGTGCCAGCAGCCCCACCCCGGGAGGGTCCAACTACGAGCAGTACTTC. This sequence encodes CASSPTPGGSNYEQYF.

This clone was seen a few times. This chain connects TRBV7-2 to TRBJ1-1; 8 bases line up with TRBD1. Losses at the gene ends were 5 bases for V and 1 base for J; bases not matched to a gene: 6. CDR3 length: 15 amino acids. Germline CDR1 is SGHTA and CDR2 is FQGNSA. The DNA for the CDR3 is TGTGCCAGCAGCCTCACCGGGACAGGGAACACTGAAGCTTTCTTT. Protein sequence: CASSLTGTGNTEAFF.

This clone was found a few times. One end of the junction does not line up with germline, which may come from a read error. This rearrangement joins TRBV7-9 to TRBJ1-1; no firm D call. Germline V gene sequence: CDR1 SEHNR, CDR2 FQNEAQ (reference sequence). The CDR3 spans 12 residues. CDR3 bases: TGTTCCAGCAGGAAGGAGGGCCCTGGAGCTTTCTTT. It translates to CSSRKEGPGAFF.

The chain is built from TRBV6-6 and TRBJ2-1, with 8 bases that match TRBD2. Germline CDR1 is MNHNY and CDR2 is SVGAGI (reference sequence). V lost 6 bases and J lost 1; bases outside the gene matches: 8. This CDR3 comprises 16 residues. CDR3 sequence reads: CASSRKLAESYNEQFF. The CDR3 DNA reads TGTGCCAGCAGCCGGAAACTAGCGGAGTCCTACAATGAGCAGTTCTTC.

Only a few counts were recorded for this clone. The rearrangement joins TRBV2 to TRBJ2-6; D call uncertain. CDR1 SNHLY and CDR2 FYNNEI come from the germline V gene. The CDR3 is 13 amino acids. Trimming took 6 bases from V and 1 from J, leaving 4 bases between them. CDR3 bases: TGTGCCAGCAGGAGGTCTGGGGCCAACGTCCTGACTTTC. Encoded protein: CASRRSGANVLTF.

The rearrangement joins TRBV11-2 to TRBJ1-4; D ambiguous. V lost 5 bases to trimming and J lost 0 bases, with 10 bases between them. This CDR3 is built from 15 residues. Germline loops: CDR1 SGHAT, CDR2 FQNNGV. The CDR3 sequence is CASSPYSATNEKLFF. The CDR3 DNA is TGTGCCAGCAGCCCTTACAGTGCAACTAATGAAAAACTGTTTTTT.